Presented here are 20 T cell receptor beta chains from one specimen sequenced in a study of blood T cells in healthy people across ages. A second PCR of 7 to 11 cycles used a sample-barcoded 5' primer and a J-beta primer mix. TCRdb processed the 5' RACE reads anew with MiXCR; each CDR3 protein has one entry. This table has 630,000 or so distinct CDR3 sequences, roughly 30% appearing once. Sequenced: blood. The receptor set was obtained from an elderly woman in good health.

The CDR3 DNA is TGCGCCAGCAGCCGAATGGTGAACACTGAAGCTTTCTTT. Amino acid sequence: CASSRMVNTEAFF. The rearrangement uses TRBV5-1 and TRBJ1-1; D is unclear. CDR3 length: 13 residues. Germline CDR1 reads SGHRS; CDR2 reads YFSETQ. The germline V and J ends were trimmed by 4 bases and 0 bases, with 7 bases remaining between them. The complete variable domain, with remaining parts taken from reference TRBV5-1 and TRBJ1-1, reads KAGVTQTPRYLIKTRGQQVTLSCSPISGHRSVSWYQQTPGQGLQFLFEYFSETQRNKGNFPGRFSGRQFSNSRSEMNVSTLELGDSALYLCASSRMVNTEAFFGQGTRLTVV.

This clonotype has a handful of counts. The chain recombines TRBV2 with TRBJ1-1, with TRBD1 as a possible D gene (5 bases). The CDR3 is 13 amino acids. V was cut by 8 bases and J by 1 base, with 11 bases left in between. Germline values: CDR1 SNHLY, CDR2 FYNNEI. The CDR3 sequence: CASWDGGNTEAFF. In nucleotides, the CDR3 is TGTGCCAGCTGGGACGGAGGGAACACTGAAGCTTTCTTT.

The chain has TRBV5-1 and TRBJ2-7; 7 nucleotides match TRBD1. The CDR3 length is 16 residues. Trimming cost V 0 bases and J 1 base; bases outside gene matches: 7. Germline V gene data show CDR1 as SGHRS and CDR2 as YFSETQ. The CDR3 nucleotides read TGCGCCAGCAGCTTGGCCTCAGGGGGTGTTTCCTACGAGCAGTACTTC. It specifies CASSLASGGVSYEQYF.

As concerns this clonotype: Possible read error: a much larger clone is one base away. The chain is built from TRBV12-3 or TRBV12-4 and TRBJ2-1, with D maybe TRBD2 (6 bases). This CDR3 has 15 residues. The V and J ends lost 11 bases and 6 bases respectively, with 23 bases between them. Here the CDR3 reads CAGTLLRGFTNEQFF. The CDR3 DNA follows: TGTGCCGGCACCCTACTACGGGGGTTTACCAATGAGCAGTTCTTC.

This clonotype was counted many times. The chain has TRBV6-1 and TRBJ2-3; TRBD2 agrees at 9 bases. V trimming: 6 bases; J trimming: 4 bases; junction bases outside the gene matches: 11. This CDR3 region has 16 residues. Germline V lookup: CDR1 MNHNS, CDR2 SASEGT. For the CDR3, the DNA is TGTGCCAGCAGCACTAGGAGCGGGGGGAGTGCAGATACGCAGTATTTT. As protein: CASSTRSGGSADTQYF.

Comments on this clonotype: This sequence may be a read error, since a much larger clone differs from it by one base. The gene calls are TRBV6-1 and TRBJ2-5; no clear D gene. The germline V gene has CDR1 MNHNS and CDR2 SASEGT. Trimming pared 3 bases from V and 4 bases from J, leaving 15 bases between. The CDR3 is 15 amino acids. The CDR3 here is CASSEWSAIRETQYF. The CDR3 coding sequence is TGTGCCAGCAGTGAGTGGAGCGCCATACGAGAGACCCAGTACTTC.

This clonotype was seen repeatedly, ten times or more. CDR3 sequence: CASSSTRTGANEQYF. The CDR3 DNA reads TGTGCCAGCAGTTCGACCCGGACAGGGGCGAACGAGCAGTACTTC. V gene TRBV6-6 combines with J gene TRBJ2-7, with 9 bases that match TRBD1. CDR1 and CDR2 from the germline V gene are MNHNY and SVGAGI (reference sequence). This CDR3 region has 15 residues. J lost 5 bases, V lost 4 bases, and 9 bases had no gene match.

As for this clonotype: It may be a read error: a sequence one base away is much more abundant. The chain couples TRBV11-2 to TRBJ2-7, with D possibly being TRBD2 (6 bases). The length of the CDR3 is 15 residues. The V gene lost 4 bases and the J gene lost 4 bases, with 17 bases spanning the gap. The V gene's germline CDR1 is SGHAT and CDR2 FQNNGV. As DNA, the CDR3 is TGTGCCAGCAGCTCCCGAGGAGGGGAAGGGTACGAGCAGTACTTC. This codes for CASSSRGGEGYEQYF.

V gene TRBV20-1 combines with J gene TRBJ2-5; the match to TRBD2 covers 14 bases. CDR1 is DFQATT, CDR2 SNEGSKA, per germline (reference sequence). With 5 bases clipped from V and 4 bases from J, the junction kept 9 bases outside the gene matches. The CDR3 loop spans 16 amino acids. The CDR3 nucleotides read TGCAGTGCTTGGAAGACTAGCGGGGGGGCAGGAGAGACCCAGTACTTC. Translated, it gives CSAWKTSGGAGETQYF.

Note on this clonotype: The germline gene is not matched at one end of the junction; a read error may be the cause. CDR3 loop: CARSLGRAYNEKLFF. CDR3 coding DNA: TGTGCCCGCAGCCTGGGCCGGGCCTATAATGAAAAACTGTTTTTT. This chain links TRBV7-9 with TRBJ1-4, with no clear D. This CDR3 region has 15 residues. The germline gives CDR1 SEHNR, CDR2 FQNEAQ (reference sequence).

This clonotype has a count of ten or more. The V gene is TRBV11-2, the J gene TRBJ2-7; D uncertain. V was pared by 5 bases and J by 7 bases, with 15 bases between. The CDR3 is made up of 13 amino acids. Germline loops: CDR1 SGHAT, CDR2 FQNNGV. CDR3 protein: CASSRFGSPEQYF. The CDR3, as DNA: TGTGCCAGCAGCCGTTTTGGGTCGCCGGAGCAGTACTTC. The variable domain in full, with the rest retrieved from reference TRBV11-2 and TRBJ2-7, is EAGVAQSPRYKIIEKRQSVAFWCNPISGHATLYWYQQILGQGPKLLIQFQNNGVVDDSQLPKDRFSAERLKGVDSTLKIQPAKLEDSAVYLCASSRFGSPEQYFGPGTRLTVT.

This clonotype was detected many times. This chain links TRBV4-3 with TRBJ2-1, with D unresolved. This CDR3 contains 15 residues. Trimming took off 0 bases at V and 4 bases at J, with 10 bases between the two ends. Germline lookup yields CDR1 LGHNA and CDR2 YSLEER. In DNA, the CDR3 is TGCGCCAGCAGCCAAGAAATGACCGCTTACAATGAGCAGTTCTTC. The encoded protein is CASSQEMTAYNEQFF.

This clonotype occurred many times. This sequence joins TRBV5-1 and TRBJ2-1; D is unresolved. The last part of the DNA fits TRBJ2-7 better; the J call may be wrong. Germline CDR1 and CDR2: SGHRS and YFSETQ. The CDR3 consists of 15 residues. The CDR3 DNA reads TGCGCCAGCAGCTTGCTGGACCCGACATACAATGAGCAGTACTTC. As protein: CASSLLDPTYNEQYF.

This clonotype turned up a few times. J is TRBJ1-2 and V is TRBV30, with a weak D call TRBD1 (6 bases). Trimming left V 3 bases short and J 5 bases short, with 13 bases between. The CDR3 extends over 13 amino acids. The germline gives CDR1 GTSNPN, CDR2 SVGIG (reference sequence). In nucleotides, the CDR3 is TGTGCCTGGAGGGGATCGGGGGCATATGGCTACACCTTC. Protein product: CAWRGSGAYGYTF.

The chain recombines TRBV4-2 with TRBJ2-1; TRBD2 matches at 12 bases. The V gene's germline CDR1 is LGHNA and CDR2 YNFKEQ. The CDR3 spans 15 residues. Trimming cost V 3 bases and J 8 bases; bases outside gene matches: 5. The DNA for the CDR3 is TGTGCCAGCAGCCAGCCTAGCGGGGGGGTCGATGAGCAGTTCTTC. Translation gives CASSQPSGGVDEQFF.

In its sample, this clonotype was seen a few times. A read error may be the cause here, since a much bigger clone is one base away. This rearrangement joins TRBV6-1 to TRBJ2-5; 7 bases match TRBD1. The CDR3 consists of 15 residues. Trimming at V came to 2 bases and at J to 0 bases, leaving 3 bases not matched to a gene. CDR1 and CDR2 (germline): MNHNS, SASEGT. The CDR3 DNA reads TGTGCCAGCAGTGAATGGGGACAGTACCAAGAGACCCAGTACTTC. Its translation: CASSEWGQYQETQYF.

The rearrangement joins TRBV27 to TRBJ1-2; D gene unclear. Germline V gene data show CDR1 as MNHEY and CDR2 as SMNVEV (reference sequence). The CDR3 covers 15 residues. The germline V and J ends were trimmed by 0 bases and 6 bases, with 14 bases remaining between them. CDR3 DNA sequence: TGTGCCAGCAGTTTATCTTCGCGCAGGACCAATGGCTACACCTTC. Translating it yields CASSLSSRRTNGYTF.

The sample holds many counts of this clonotype. CDR3 coding DNA: TGCAGTGCTATTCGGACTAGCGGGGAAGAGACCCAGTACTTC. It codes for CSAIRTSGEETQYF. V usage is TRBV20-1 and J usage is TRBJ2-5; 12 nucleotides match TRBD2. The germline gives CDR1 DFQATT, CDR2 SNEGSKA (reference sequence). The CDR3 contains 14 residues. J lost 3 bases, V lost 4 bases, and 3 bases had no gene match.

The genes are TRBV21-1 and TRBJ1-4. TRBV21-1 constitutes a pseudogene. CDR3 length: 15 amino acids. The CDR3 DNA sequence: TGTGCCAGCCGTCTCTCGGACCCTCGGATCGAAAAACTGTTTTTT. It specifies CASRLSDPRIEKLFF.

In its sample, this clonotype was seen many times. The chain has TRBV9 and TRBJ2-3, with TRBD2 matching over 8 bases. CDR1 SGDLS and CDR2 YYNGEE come from the germline V gene. V lost 4 bases and J lost 0; bases outside the gene matches: 13. There are 18 residues in the CDR3. The CDR3 DNA reads as TGTGCCAGCAGCTTAAGGCCAGCGGGGGCTCCTAGCACAGATACGCAGTATTTT. As protein: CASSLRPAGAPSTDTQYF.